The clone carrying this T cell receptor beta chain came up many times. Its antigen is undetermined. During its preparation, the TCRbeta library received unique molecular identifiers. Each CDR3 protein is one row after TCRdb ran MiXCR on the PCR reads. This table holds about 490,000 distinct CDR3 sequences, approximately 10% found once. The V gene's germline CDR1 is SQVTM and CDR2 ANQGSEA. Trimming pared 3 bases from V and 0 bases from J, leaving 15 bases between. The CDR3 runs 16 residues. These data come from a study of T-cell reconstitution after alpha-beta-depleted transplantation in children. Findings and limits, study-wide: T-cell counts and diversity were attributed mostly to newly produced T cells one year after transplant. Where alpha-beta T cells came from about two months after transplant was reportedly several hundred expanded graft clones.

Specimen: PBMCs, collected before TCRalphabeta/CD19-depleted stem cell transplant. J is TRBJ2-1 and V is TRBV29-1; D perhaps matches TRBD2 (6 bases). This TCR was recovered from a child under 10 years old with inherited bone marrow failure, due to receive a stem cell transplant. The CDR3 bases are TGCAGCGTTGAGGGGGGAGGTTACCTCTCCTACAATGAGCAGTTCTTC. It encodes CSVEGGGYLSYNEQFF.